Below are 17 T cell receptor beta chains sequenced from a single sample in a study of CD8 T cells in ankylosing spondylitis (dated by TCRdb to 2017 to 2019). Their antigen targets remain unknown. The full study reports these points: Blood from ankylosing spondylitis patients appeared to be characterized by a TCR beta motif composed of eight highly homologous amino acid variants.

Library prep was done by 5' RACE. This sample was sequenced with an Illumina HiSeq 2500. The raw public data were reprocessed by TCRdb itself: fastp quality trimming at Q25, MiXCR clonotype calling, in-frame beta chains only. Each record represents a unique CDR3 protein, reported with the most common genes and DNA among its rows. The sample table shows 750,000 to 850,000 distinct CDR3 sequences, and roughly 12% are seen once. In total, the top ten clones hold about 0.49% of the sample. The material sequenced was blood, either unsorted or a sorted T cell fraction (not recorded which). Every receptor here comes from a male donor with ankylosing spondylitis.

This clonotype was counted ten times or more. CDR3 in amino acids: CSVLGQANQPQHF. The CDR3 DNA sequence: TGCAGCGTTTTAGGACAGGCCAATCAGCCCCAGCATTTT. V usage is TRBV29-1 and J usage is TRBJ1-5; 7 positions match TRBD1. CDR3 length: 13 amino acids. The germline V gene has CDR1 SQVTM and CDR2 ANQGSEA. V was pared by 5 bases and J by 3 bases, with 4 bases of the junction left unmatched.

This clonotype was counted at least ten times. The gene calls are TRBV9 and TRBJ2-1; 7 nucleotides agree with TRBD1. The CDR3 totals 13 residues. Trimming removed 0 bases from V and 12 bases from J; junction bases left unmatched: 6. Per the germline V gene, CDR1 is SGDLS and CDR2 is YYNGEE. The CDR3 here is CASSVGEQGWQFF. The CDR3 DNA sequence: TGTGCCAGCAGCGTAGGGGAACAGGGGTGGCAGTTCTTC.

CDR3 region: CASSSTSRADEKLFF. CDR3 in DNA: TGTGCCAGCAGCTCAACCTCGAGGGCGGATGAAAAACTGTTTTTT. V gene TRBV7-9 combines with J gene TRBJ1-4; no clear D gene. This CDR3 comprises 15 residues. CDR1 and CDR2 from the germline V gene are SEHNR and FQNEAQ (reference sequence). Trimming removed 4 bases at V and 6 bases at J, with 15 bases between.

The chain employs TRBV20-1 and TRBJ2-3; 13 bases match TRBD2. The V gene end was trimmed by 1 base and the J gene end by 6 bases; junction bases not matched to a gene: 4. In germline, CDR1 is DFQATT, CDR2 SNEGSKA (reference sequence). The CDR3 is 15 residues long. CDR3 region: CSARVGLAGADTQYF. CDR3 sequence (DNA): TGCAGTGCTAGAGTAGGACTAGCGGGAGCGGATACGCAGTATTTT.

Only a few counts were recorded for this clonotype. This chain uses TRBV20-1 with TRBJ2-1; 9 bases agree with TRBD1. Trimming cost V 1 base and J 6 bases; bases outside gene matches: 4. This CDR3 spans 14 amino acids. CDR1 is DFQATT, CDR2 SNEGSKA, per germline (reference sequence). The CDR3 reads CSARAGQGGNEQFF. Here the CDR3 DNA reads TGCAGTGCTAGAGCGGGACAGGGTGGCAATGAGCAGTTCTTC.

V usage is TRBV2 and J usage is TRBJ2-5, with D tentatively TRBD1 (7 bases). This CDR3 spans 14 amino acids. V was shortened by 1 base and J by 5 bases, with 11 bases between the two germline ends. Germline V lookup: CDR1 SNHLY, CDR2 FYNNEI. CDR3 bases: TGTGCCAGCAGTGAAGAGTCAGGGGGGGAGACCCAGTACTTC. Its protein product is CASSEESGGETQYF.

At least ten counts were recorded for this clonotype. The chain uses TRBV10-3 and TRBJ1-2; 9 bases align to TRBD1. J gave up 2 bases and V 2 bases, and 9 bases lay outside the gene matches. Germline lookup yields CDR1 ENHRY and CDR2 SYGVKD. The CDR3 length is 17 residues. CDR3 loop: CAISETRGTGTNYGYTF. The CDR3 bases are TGTGCCATCAGTGAGACACGAGGGACAGGGACCAACTATGGCTACACCTTC.

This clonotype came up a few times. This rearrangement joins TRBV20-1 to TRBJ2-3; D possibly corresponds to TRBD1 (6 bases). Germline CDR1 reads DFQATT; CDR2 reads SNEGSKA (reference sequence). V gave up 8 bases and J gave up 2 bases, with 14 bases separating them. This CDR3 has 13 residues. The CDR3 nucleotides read TGCAGTTCGGGACACCGGTCCACAGATACGCAGTATTTT. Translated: CSSGHRSTDTQYF.

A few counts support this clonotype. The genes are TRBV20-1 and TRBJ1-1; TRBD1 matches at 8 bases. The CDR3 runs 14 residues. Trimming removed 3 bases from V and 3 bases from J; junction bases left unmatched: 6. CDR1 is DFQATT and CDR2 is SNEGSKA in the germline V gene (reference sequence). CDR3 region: CSASEGQVYTEAFF. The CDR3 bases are TGCAGTGCTAGCGAGGGACAGGTTTACACTGAAGCTTTCTTT.

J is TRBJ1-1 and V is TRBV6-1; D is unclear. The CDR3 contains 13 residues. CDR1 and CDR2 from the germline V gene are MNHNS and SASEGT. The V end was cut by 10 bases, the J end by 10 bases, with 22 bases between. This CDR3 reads CATHSGSRTGAFF. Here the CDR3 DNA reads TGTGCCACCCACAGTGGTTCGCGCACGGGAGCTTTCTTT.

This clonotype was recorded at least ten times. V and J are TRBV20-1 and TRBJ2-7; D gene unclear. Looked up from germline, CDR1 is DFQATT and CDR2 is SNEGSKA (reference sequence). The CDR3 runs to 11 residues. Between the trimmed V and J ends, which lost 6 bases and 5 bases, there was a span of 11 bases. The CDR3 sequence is CSAARGNEQYF. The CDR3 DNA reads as TGCAGTGCCGCCCGTGGCAACGAGCAGTACTTC.

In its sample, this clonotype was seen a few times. DNA for the CDR3: TGTGCCAGCAGATCTAACGAAGCTGGCTACACCTTC. Its translation: CASRSNEAGYTF. The genes are TRBV6-5 and TRBJ1-2; D is unclear. Germline V gene data show CDR1 as MNHEY and CDR2 as SVGAGI. Trimming took 6 bases from V and 7 from J, leaving 12 bases between them. CDR3 length: 12 residues.

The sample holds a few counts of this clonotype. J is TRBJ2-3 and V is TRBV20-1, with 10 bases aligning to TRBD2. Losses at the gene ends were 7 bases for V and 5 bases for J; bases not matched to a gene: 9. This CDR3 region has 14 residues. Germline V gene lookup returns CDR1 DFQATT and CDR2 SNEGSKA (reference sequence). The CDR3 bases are TGCAGTGGTAGCGGGGGGCTCTTTAAAGATACGCAGTATTTT. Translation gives CSGSGGLFKDTQYF.

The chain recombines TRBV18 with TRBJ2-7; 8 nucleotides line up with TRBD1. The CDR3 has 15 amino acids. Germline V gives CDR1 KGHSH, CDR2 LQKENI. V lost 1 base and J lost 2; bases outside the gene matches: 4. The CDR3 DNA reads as TGTGCCAGCTCACCACGGTTACAGGGGGCCTACGAGCAGTACTTC. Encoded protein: CASSPRLQGAYEQYF.

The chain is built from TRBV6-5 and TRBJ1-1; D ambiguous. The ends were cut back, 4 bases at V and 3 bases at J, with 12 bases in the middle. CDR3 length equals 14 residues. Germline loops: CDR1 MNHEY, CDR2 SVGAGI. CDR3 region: CASSSIRRDTEAFF. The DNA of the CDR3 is TGTGCCAGCAGTTCCATCCGGAGGGACACTGAAGCTTTCTTT.

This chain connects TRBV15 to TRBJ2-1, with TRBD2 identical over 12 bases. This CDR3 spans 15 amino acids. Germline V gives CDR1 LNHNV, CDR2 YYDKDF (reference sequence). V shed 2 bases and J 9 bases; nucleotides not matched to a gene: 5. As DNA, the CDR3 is TGTGCCACCAGCAGAAGCCTAGCGGGAGGGCGTGAGCAGTTCTTC. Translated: CATSRSLAGGREQFF.

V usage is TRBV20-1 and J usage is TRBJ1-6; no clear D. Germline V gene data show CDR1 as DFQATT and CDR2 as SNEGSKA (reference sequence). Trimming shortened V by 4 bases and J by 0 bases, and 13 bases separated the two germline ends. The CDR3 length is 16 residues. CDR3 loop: CSATRTLSSYNSPLHF. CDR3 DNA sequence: TGCAGTGCTACCAGGACTCTCAGCTCCTATAATTCACCCCTCCACTTT.